The 29 T cell receptor beta chains below all came from one sample that was sequenced in a study of blood T cell repertoires in COVID-19. Libraries were prepared by immunoSEQ multiplex PCR; TCRdb keeps only in-frame clonotypes and omits some of them. Found here are fewer than 80,000 clones, approximately 84% of them singletons; the top ten hold more than 10%. Specimen: peripheral blood. The receptors shown here come from a man aged 45 to 65 with COVID-19, enrolled during active disease.

The chain is built from TRBV19 and TRBJ1-2, with a weak D call TRBD1 (6 bases). The CDR3 is 15 amino acids. Germline V lookup: CDR1 LNHDA, CDR2 SQIVND (reference sequence). V was shortened by 5 bases and J by 1 base, with 14 bases between the two germline ends. This CDR3 reads CASSVSGTHNYGYTF. The CDR3 coding sequence is TGTGCCAGTAGTGTCTCCGGGACACATAACTATGGCTACACCTTC.

Here the CDR3 reads CASSTGRVIRRSINYGYTF. DNA of the CDR3: TGTGCCAGCAGCACAGGGAGGGTAATCAGGAGGAGTATTAACTATGGCTACACCTTC. The rearrangement joins TRBV11-2 to TRBJ1-2; D is perhaps TRBD1 (6 bases). CDR3 length: 19 amino acids. Germline lookup yields CDR1 SGHAT and CDR2 FQNNGV. V gave up 5 bases and J gave up 1 base, with 26 bases separating them. The entire variable domain, with the rest obtained from reference TRBV11-2 and TRBJ1-2, is as follows: EAGVAQSPRYKIIEKRQSVAFWCNPISGHATLYWYQQILGQGPKLLIQFQNNGVVDDSQLPKDRFSAERLKGVDSTLKIQPAKLEDSAVYLCASSTGRVIRRSINYGYTFGSGTRLTVV.

The gene calls are TRBV4-1 and TRBJ1-2; possibly TRBD1 for D (6 bases). Germline loops: CDR1 MGHRA, CDR2 YSYEKL. Trimming shortened V by 1 base and J by 3 bases, and 15 bases separated the two germline ends. CDR3 length: 16 amino acids. Here the CDR3 DNA reads TGCGCCAGCAGCCAAGCCAGAACAGGGCTGGACTATGGCTACACCTTC. Translated, it gives CASSQARTGLDYGYTF.

The J gene is TRBJ1-1, the V gene TRBV6-2 or TRBV6-3, with D perhaps matching TRBD1 (5 bases). This CDR3 has 16 amino acids. The ends were cut back, 0 bases at V and 4 bases at J, with 15 bases in the middle. Germline CDR1 and CDR2: MNHEY and SVGEGT. The CDR3 protein is CASSYSISRVATEAFF. In DNA form, the CDR3 reads TGTGCCAGCAGTTACTCGATTAGCAGGGTTGCCACTGAAGCTTTCTTT.

The rearrangement joins TRBV10-3 to TRBJ2-1; 7 nucleotides line up with TRBD2. The CDR3 is 14 residues long. The ends lost 3 bases at V and 10 bases at J; junction bases unmatched: 9. Germline assignment: CDR1 ENHRY and CDR2 SYGVKD. Here the CDR3 reads CAISDWGREWEQFF. CDR3 coding DNA: TGTGCCATCAGTGATTGGGGGAGGGAGTGGGAGCAGTTCTTC.

The V gene is TRBV19, the J gene TRBJ2-3; 7 nucleotides agree with TRBD1. CDR1 and CDR2 (germline): LNHDA, SQIVND (reference sequence). J gave up 8 bases and V 3 bases, and 23 bases lay outside the gene matches. The CDR3 extends over 19 amino acids. CDR3 sequence (DNA): TGTGCCAGTAGTATGGGGCGACAGGGCGTGGGGATAGTACCTAGTACGCAGTATTTT. Its translation is CASSMGRQGVGIVPSTQYF.

The chain carries TRBV4-1 and TRBJ2-1; 8 bases line up with TRBD2. This CDR3 is 17 amino acids long. Germline CDR1 and CDR2: MGHRA and YSYEKL. V lost 5 bases and J lost 9; bases outside the gene matches: 18. For the CDR3, the DNA is TGCGCCAGCAGCTCGTACCCTTCCGGGACTAGTAGTACTGAGCAGTTCTTC. This gives the protein CASSSYPSGTSSTEQFF.

This clone was seen a handful of times. The rearrangement uses TRBV6-5 and TRBJ2-1; D is perhaps TRBD2 (6 bases). Germline values: CDR1 MNHEY, CDR2 SVGAGI. This CDR3 region has 14 residues. The ends were cut back, 6 bases at V and 4 bases at J, with 13 bases in the middle. In DNA form, the CDR3 reads TGTGCCAGCAGCCTCCATGGAGGGTACAATGAGCAGTTCTTC. Encoded protein: CASSLHGGYNEQFF.

The chain has TRBV30 and TRBJ1-1; TRBD1 agrees at 8 bases. After removal of 0 bases from V and 9 bases from J, the junction contained 9 bases not matched to a gene. The CDR3 covers 14 residues. Germline CDR1 reads GTSNPN; CDR2 reads SVGIG (reference sequence). CDR3 nucleotide sequence: TGTGCCTGGAGTGTATTAGGACAGGGCAGTAAAGCTTTCTTT. Translation: CAWSVLGQGSKAFF.

V and J are TRBV3-1 (or the pseudogene TRBV3-2) and TRBJ1-2; D gene uncertain. This CDR3 has 13 amino acids. Trimming left V 4 bases short and J 7 bases short, with 13 bases between. CDR1 is LGHDT, CDR2 YNNKEL, per germline (reference sequence). The CDR3 nucleotides are TGTGCCAGCAGCCGGAGAGGAATCGGTGGCTACACCTTC. This encodes CASSRRGIGGYTF.

J is TRBJ1-1 and V is TRBV3-1 (or the pseudogene TRBV3-2), with TRBD1 matching 10 bases. CDR3 length: 16 amino acids. CDR1 LGHDT and CDR2 YNNKEL come from the germline V gene (reference sequence). The J segment lost 0 bases and the V segment lost 4 bases, leaving 5 bases of the junction unmatched. The CDR3 region has the DNA TGTGCCAGCAGCCCGAGACAGGGGGCTATGAACACTGAAGCTTTCTTT. The encoded protein is CASSPRQGAMNTEAFF.

The genes are TRBV5-1 and TRBJ1-4; D remains unclear. The CDR3 is 14 residues long. Trimming removed 2 bases at V and 7 bases at J, with 12 bases between. From germline, CDR1 is SGHRS and CDR2 YFSETQ. CDR3 in amino acids: CASSFEAASEKLFF. The CDR3 DNA follows: TGCGCCAGCAGCTTCGAGGCGGCGTCTGAAAAACTGTTTTTT.

The genes are TRBV11-2 and TRBJ2-2, with D possibly matching TRBD1 (6 bases). The CDR3 covers 15 residues. Germline loops: CDR1 SGHAT, CDR2 FQNNGV. V gave up 5 bases and J gave up 6 bases, with 16 bases separating them. CDR3: CASSQQGSHPGELFF. In DNA form, the CDR3 reads TGTGCCAGCAGCCAACAGGGTTCTCATCCCGGGGAGCTGTTTTTT.

This clone is a singleton in its sample. The chain recombines TRBV30 with TRBJ2-5; D may be TRBD2 (7 bases). Between the trimmed V and J ends, which lost 3 bases and 5 bases, there was a span of 13 bases. Germline V lookup: CDR1 GTSNPN, CDR2 SVGIG (reference sequence). The CDR3 runs 13 residues. CDR3 in amino acids: CAWSGGHGETQYF. DNA of the CDR3: TGTGCCTGGAGCGGGGGGCACGGGGAGACCCAGTACTTC.

This rearrangement joins TRBV6-5 to TRBJ1-1, with D perhaps matching TRBD1 (6 bases). CDR3 length: 14 residues. Germline V gives CDR1 MNHEY, CDR2 SVGAGI. V lost 6 bases to trimming and J lost 3 bases, with 14 bases between them. CDR3 loop: CASRWGGGDTEAFF. In DNA form, the CDR3 reads TGTGCCAGCAGGTGGGGGGGCGGAGACACTGAAGCTTTCTTT.

This clone has a handful of counts. The J gene is TRBJ2-5, the V gene TRBV29-1; a possible D gene is TRBD1 (5 bases). With 6 bases removed from V and 1 base from J, the gap between germline ends came to 9 bases. The CDR3 is 12 residues long. Germline V gene sequence: CDR1 SQVTM, CDR2 ANQGSEA. DNA for the CDR3: TGCAGCGTCCGGACATTCCAAGAGACCCAGTACTTC. Encoded protein: CSVRTFQETQYF.

The table lists this clone with a count of one. The genes are TRBV19 and TRBJ2-2, with TRBD2 matching over 8 bases. V was clipped by 6 bases and J by 0 bases; unmatched bases: 3. Looked up from germline, CDR1 is LNHDA and CDR2 is SQIVND (reference sequence). This CDR3 is 15 amino acids long. CDR3 loop: CASRSGGANTGELFF. CDR3 nucleotides: TGTGCCAGTAGAAGCGGGGGTGCGAACACCGGGGAGCTGTTTTTT.

J is TRBJ2-3 and V is TRBV5-6; tentatively, D is TRBD2 (5 bases). From germline, CDR1 is SGHDT and CDR2 YYEEEE. The CDR3 is 15 amino acids. Deletions cut 3 bases from V and 2 bases from J, with 13 bases between. This CDR3 is CASSSKADFTDTQYF. The CDR3 bases are TGTGCCAGCAGCTCCAAGGCGGACTTCACAGATACGCAGTATTTT.

V usage is TRBV27 and J usage is TRBJ2-2; maybe TRBD1 (6 bases). V lost 7 bases to trimming and J lost 7 bases, with 16 bases between them. Germline V gene sequence: CDR1 MNHEY, CDR2 SMNVEV (reference sequence). The CDR3 covers 14 residues. Written as DNA, the CDR3 is TGTGCCAGCACCAATACAGGGTCCGACGGGGAGCTGTTTTTT. It is translated as CASTNTGSDGELFF.

J is TRBJ2-3 and V is TRBV3-1 (or the pseudogene TRBV3-2), with 14 bases identical to TRBD2. The CDR3 is 16 residues long. V lost 1 base, J lost 5 bases, and 2 bases stayed unmatched. Per the germline V gene, CDR1 is LGHDT and CDR2 is YNNKEL (reference sequence). CDR3 coding DNA: TGTGCCAGCAGCCAAGGACTAGCGGGGGGGCTAGATACGCAGTATTTT. Protein product: CASSQGLAGGLDTQYF.

The chain recombines TRBV7-2 with TRBJ2-3, with D perhaps TRBD2 (5 bases). Trimming shortened V by 5 bases and J by 8 bases, and 14 bases separated the two germline ends. CDR3 length: 13 amino acids. CDR1 is SGHTA and CDR2 is FQGNSA in the germline V gene. The CDR3 nucleotides read TGTGCCAGCAGCCTCCAAGGGAGCCCTACGCAGTATTTT. It translates to CASSLQGSPTQYF.

The rearrangement uses TRBV12-5 and TRBJ2-7, with 7 bases lining up with TRBD1. The CDR3 is 14 residues long. The germline CDR1 and CDR2 sequences are LGHNT and FRNRAP. Unmatched junction bases numbered 12, after V lost 9 bases and J lost 4 bases. The CDR3 here is CASQYWDSAYEQYF. The CDR3 DNA reads as TGTGCTAGCCAATATTGGGACAGCGCATACGAGCAGTACTTC.

The V call is TRBV5-6, the J call TRBJ1-1; TRBD1 might be the D (6 bases). Trimming removed 4 bases at V and 10 bases at J, with 17 bases between. The CDR3 has 13 residues. The V gene's germline CDR1 is SGHDT and CDR2 YYEEEE. In DNA, the CDR3 is TGTGCCAGCAGCCGGTCTGGGGGCGCGGGAGCTTTCTTT. This encodes CASSRSGGAGAFF.

V usage is TRBV2 and J usage is TRBJ2-7; D ambiguous. Germline-derived CDR1 and CDR2 are SNHLY and FYNNEI. The V and J ends lost 6 bases and 2 bases respectively, with 8 bases between them. The CDR3 has 12 residues. The CDR3 here is CASRATAYEQYF. In DNA, the CDR3 is TGTGCCAGCAGAGCTACGGCCTACGAGCAGTACTTC.

V and J are TRBV11-2 and TRBJ2-5, with D maybe TRBD2 (6 bases). Germline V gene lookup returns CDR1 SGHAT and CDR2 FQNNGV. CDR3 length: 16 residues. Trimming cost V 2 bases and J 2 bases, with 15 bases left between them. Written as DNA, the CDR3 is TGTGCCAGCAGCTTATACGGGGCGGGGCCTCAAGAGACCCAGTACTTC. Translated, it gives CASSLYGAGPQETQYF. Together with reference TRBV11-2 and TRBJ2-5, the CDR3 gives the full variable domain: EAGVAQSPRYKIIEKRQSVAFWCNPISGHATLYWYQQILGQGPKLLIQFQNNGVVDDSQLPKDRFSAERLKGVDSTLKIQPAKLEDSAVYLCASSLYGAGPQETQYFGPGTRLLVL.

This chain joins TRBV6-2 or TRBV6-3 and TRBJ1-5; no firm D call. Germline V lookup: CDR1 MNHEY, CDR2 SVGEGT. V shed 0 bases and J shed 2 bases, with 11 bases lying between them. The CDR3 totals 16 residues. The CDR3 loop reads CASSYSRPSGNQPQHF. The DNA of the CDR3 is TGTGCCAGCAGTTACTCAAGGCCGAGCGGCAATCAGCCCCAGCATTTT.

This clone was detected once. This rearrangement joins TRBV12-3 or TRBV12-4 to TRBJ2-5; 7 nucleotides match TRBD2. J lost 3 bases, V lost 7 bases, and 5 bases had no gene match. The CDR3 length is 13 residues. Here the CDR3 DNA reads TGTGCCAGCACTCGGACTAGAGAAGAGACCCAGTACTTC. It is translated as CASTRTREETQYF.

This clone appeared once. The chain combines TRBV15 with TRBJ2-5, with a possible D match to TRBD1 (6 bases). This CDR3 comprises 16 residues. Germline V gene lookup returns CDR1 LNHNV and CDR2 YYDKDF (reference sequence). V lost 0 bases to trimming and J lost 5 bases, with 16 bases between them. The CDR3 nucleotides are TGTGCCACCAGCAGAGATCGGGGCAGGGGTGGGGAGACCCAGTACTTC. Translating gives CATSRDRGRGGETQYF.

This chain links TRBV2 with TRBJ2-1; TRBD1 aligns across 7 bases. Trimming took 6 bases from V and 12 from J; bases not matched to a gene: 20. The CDR3 runs 16 residues. CDR1 and CDR2 from the germline V gene are SNHLY and FYNNEI. In DNA form, the CDR3 reads TGTGCCAGCAGCGCTTCGATTCTGACAGGGTTGGTTGTGCAGTTCTTC. Translated: CASSASILTGLVVQFF.